A selection of T cell receptor beta chains follows, all from one sample in a study of T cells in Graves' hyperthyroidism and ophthalmopathy. TCRdb re-analysed the multiplex PCR reads in MiXCR, keeping a single row per CDR3 protein. The sample carries hundreds of thousands of distinct CDR3 sequences, around 20% recorded once. Material: blood. All receptors come from a woman between 45 and 65 years old with Graves' hyperthyroidism that later progressed to Graves' ophthalmopathy. CDR3s include the opening cysteine and the closing phenylalanine or tryptophan. The order of the fields is CDR3 protein, CDR3 DNA, J gene, clone size, V gene, D gene. The D gene is left open where the match is weak. Clone size is given for some rows only: seen once, a few or many times, or a class if the clone is expanded.

CDR3aa: CSASEGNTGNTIYF
CDR3nt: TGCAGTGCTAGTGAGGGCAACACTGGAAACACCATATATTTT
j_gene: TRBJ1-3
abundance: few
v_gene: TRBV20-1
d_gene: -

CDR3aa: CASSPTGTRPDTQYF
CDR3nt: TGTGCCAGCTCGCCGACCGGGACAAGGCCAGATACGCAGTATTTT
j_gene: TRBJ2-3
abundance: many
v_gene: TRBV18
d_gene: -

CDR3aa: CSARVPGFQETQYF
CDR3nt: TGCAGTGCTAGAGTTCCAGGGTTTCAAGAGACCCAGTACTTC
j_gene: TRBJ2-5
abundance: many
v_gene: TRBV20-1
d_gene: -

CDR3aa: CAWSNDRASNQPQHF
CDR3nt: TGTGCCTGGAGCAATGACAGGGCTAGCAATCAGCCCCAGCATTTT
j_gene: TRBJ1-5
abundance: many
v_gene: TRBV30
d_gene: TRBD1

CDR3aa: CASSTSARSNQPQHF
CDR3nt: TGTGCCAGTAGTACCTCGGCCAGGAGCAATCAGCCCCAGCATTTT
j_gene: TRBJ1-5
abundance: few
v_gene: TRBV19
d_gene: -

CDR3aa: CASSAGLVATDTQYF
CDR3nt: TGTGCCAGCAGCGCCGGACTAGTCGCAACAGATACGCAGTATTTT
j_gene: TRBJ2-3
abundance: -
v_gene: TRBV11-2
d_gene: TRBD2

CDR3aa: CASSPSEAGELFF
CDR3nt: TGTGCTAGCAGCCCCTCAGAGGCCGGGGAGCTGTTTTTT
j_gene: TRBJ2-2
abundance: -
v_gene: TRBV7-7
d_gene: -

CDR3aa: CSARDRPAGGSYEQYF
CDR3nt: TGCAGTGCTAGAGATCGCCCAGCGGGGGGTTCCTACGAGCAGTACTTC
j_gene: TRBJ2-7
abundance: few
v_gene: TRBV20-1
d_gene: TRBD2

CDR3aa: CASSYGTGGWETQYF
CDR3nt: TGTGCCAGCAGTTACGGGACAGGGGGCTGGGAGACCCAGTACTTC
j_gene: TRBJ2-5
abundance: few
v_gene: TRBV6-6
d_gene: TRBD1

CDR3aa: CASSQLQNQPQHF
CDR3nt: TGTGCCAGCAGCCAATTACAGAATCAGCCCCAGCATTTT
j_gene: TRBJ1-5
abundance: -
v_gene: TRBV14
d_gene: -

CDR3aa: CASSEGNTIYF
CDR3nt: TGTGCCAGCAGTGAGGGAAACACCATATATTTT
j_gene: TRBJ1-3
abundance: many
v_gene: TRBV9
d_gene: -

CDR3aa: CASSRGQGNTGELFF
CDR3nt: TGTGCCAGCAGCCGGGGACAGGGAAACACCGGGGAGCTGTTTTTT
j_gene: TRBJ2-2
abundance: many
v_gene: TRBV5-1
d_gene: TRBD1

CDR3aa: CASSLVLGPERGYTF
CDR3nt: TGTGCCAGCAGCCTCGTTCTCGGGCCGGAGCGTGGCTACACCTTC
j_gene: TRBJ1-2
abundance: many
v_gene: TRBV3-1
d_gene: -

CDR3aa: CASSYPTGFSSGELFF
CDR3nt: TGTGCCAGCAGTTATCCCACAGGGTTTAGTTCCGGGGAGCTGTTTTTT
j_gene: TRBJ2-2
abundance: -
v_gene: TRBV6-2/TRBV6-3
d_gene: -

CDR3aa: CASSEMGDQETQYF
CDR3nt: TGCGCCAGCAGTGAGATGGGGGATCAGGAGACCCAGTACTTC
j_gene: TRBJ2-5
abundance: few
v_gene: TRBV10-2
d_gene: -

CDR3aa: CAISESARWDTDTQYF
CDR3nt: TGTGCCATCAGTGAGTCTGCGAGGTGGGACACAGATACGCAGTATTTT
j_gene: TRBJ2-3
abundance: -
v_gene: TRBV10-3
d_gene: -

CDR3aa: CASSPPTGGLTGELFF
CDR3nt: TGTGCCAGTAGTCCCCCGACAGGGGGCCTTACCGGGGAGCTGTTTTTT
j_gene: TRBJ2-2
abundance: few
v_gene: TRBV19
d_gene: TRBD1

CDR3aa: CASSRGTGVDDNEQFF
CDR3nt: TGTGCCAGCAGCAGAGGGACAGGGGTGGATGATAATGAGCAGTTCTTC
j_gene: TRBJ2-1
abundance: few
v_gene: TRBV6-1
d_gene: TRBD1

CDR3aa: CASSQERVAGNTIYF
CDR3nt: TGTGCCAGCAGCCAAGAAAGGGTAGCTGGAAACACCATATATTTT
j_gene: TRBJ1-3
abundance: many
v_gene: TRBV3-1
d_gene: -

CDR3aa: CASSLIRGSYNEQFF
CDR3nt: TGTGCCAGCAGCTTAATCAGGGGTTCCTACAATGAGCAGTTCTTC
j_gene: TRBJ2-1
abundance: many
v_gene: TRBV11-2
d_gene: -

CDR3aa: CASSSTGNNSPLHF
CDR3nt: TGTGCCAGCAGCTCGACAGGGAATAATTCACCCCTCCACTTT
j_gene: TRBJ1-6
abundance: many
v_gene: TRBV11-1
d_gene: TRBD1

CDR3aa: CASSLGQNGYTF
CDR3nt: TGTGCCAGCAGTCTCGGACAGAATGGCTACACCTTC
j_gene: TRBJ1-2
abundance: -
v_gene: TRBV12-3/TRBV12-4
d_gene: -

CDR3aa: CSVEGRDRDYGYTF
CDR3nt: TGCAGCGTTGAAGGGAGGGACAGAGACTATGGCTACACCTTC
j_gene: TRBJ1-2
abundance: few
v_gene: TRBV29-1
d_gene: TRBD1

CDR3aa: CSAPTPRVNTGELFF
CDR3nt: TGCAGTGCCCCGACCCCCAGGGTCAACACCGGGGAGCTGTTTTTT
j_gene: TRBJ2-2
abundance: -
v_gene: TRBV20-1
d_gene: -

CDR3aa: CASSLGTGPSNQPQHF
CDR3nt: TGTGCCAGCAGTTTGGGGACAGGCCCTAGCAATCAGCCCCAGCATTTT
j_gene: TRBJ1-5
abundance: -
v_gene: TRBV6-5
d_gene: TRBD1